The 8 T cell receptor beta chains given below trace back to one sample, sequenced in a study of cytomegalovirus exposure and HLA in healthy donors (dated by TCRdb to about 2017). Library preparation was by the immunoSEQ multiplex PCR assay. The multiplex PCR relied on a mix of 60 forward primers for TCR Vbeta segments and 13 reverse primers for TCR Jbeta segments. Entries here come from immuneACCESS through TCRdb and include only in-frame sequences with V and J called. Some clones fail to appear in such tables; in the studies checked, an unresolved V gene covers under half of the shortfall, and the cause of the remainder is unknown. This sample holds 100,000 to 150,000 clones; about 80% were observed only once. The ten largest clones capture around 1.8% of the sample. Sequenced material: PBMCs. The receptors shown here come from a man younger than 30 in good health and CMV-seronegative.

This chain connects TRBV7-6 to TRBJ2-4; 9 nucleotides agree with TRBD1. The CDR3 covers 15 residues. Unmatched junction bases numbered 7, after V lost 3 bases and J lost 7 bases. Germline V CDR1 and CDR2: SGHVS, FNYEAQ. The CDR3 sequence is CASSFTTGGFNIQYF. CDR3 DNA sequence: TGTGCCAGCAGCTTCACGACAGGGGGGTTCAACATTCAGTACTTC.

This rearrangement joins TRBV14 to TRBJ1-1, with D perhaps TRBD1 (5 bases). The CDR3 runs 13 residues. The V gene lost 2 bases and the J gene lost 11 bases, with 15 bases spanning the gap. Germline CDR1 reads SGHDN; CDR2 reads FVKESK. The CDR3 bases are TGTGCCAGCAGCCAAAAGCCAGGGAATTCGGCTTTCTTT. Its translation is CASSQKPGNSAFF.

This clone was observed a handful of times. The gene calls are TRBV25-1 and TRBJ2-3; a weak D match, TRBD1 (6 bases). This CDR3 has 15 amino acids. V lost 6 bases and J 0 bases, leaving 13 bases between the germline ends. CDR1 MGHDK and CDR2 SYGVNS come from the germline V gene. CDR3 nucleotides: TGTGCCAGCAGCCACCCAGGGGCTAGCACAGATACGCAGTATTTT. Protein product: CASSHPGASTDTQYF.

Regarding this clone: At the DNA level, this CDR3 is encoded by other sequences in the same sample as well. The chain joins TRBV5-1 to TRBJ2-7; weak D call: TRBD1 (6 bases). There are 13 residues in the CDR3. Germline V gene data show CDR1 as SGHRS and CDR2 as YFSETQ. Deletions cut 2 bases from V and 3 bases from J, with 9 bases between. DNA of the CDR3: TGCGCCAGCAGCTTACAGGGAAACTACGAGCAGTACTTC. It is translated as CASSLQGNYEQYF.

This chain uses TRBV7-6 with TRBJ1-5; D ambiguous. Trimming pared 4 bases from V and 2 bases from J, leaving 6 bases between. The CDR3 is made up of 13 amino acids. Germline CDR1 reads SGHVS; CDR2 reads FNYEAQ. The chain's CDR3 is CASSWSGNQPQHF. The CDR3 coding sequence is TGTGCCAGCAGCTGGTCGGGCAATCAGCCCCAGCATTTT.

The chain recombines TRBV19 with TRBJ1-3; the match to TRBD1 covers 7 bases. Germline CDR1 and CDR2: LNHDA and SQIVND (reference sequence). The CDR3 runs to 15 residues. The ends lost 1 base at V and 3 bases at J; junction bases unmatched: 3. Here the CDR3 DNA reads TGTGCCAGTAGTATAGCTACAGGGGTTGGAAACACCATATATTTT. As protein: CASSIATGVGNTIYF.

V gene TRBV7-9 combines with J gene TRBJ2-1, with TRBD1 matching over 9 bases. Trimming removed 1 base from V and 7 bases from J; junction bases left unmatched: 8. Per germline, CDR1 SEHNR and CDR2 FQNEAQ (reference sequence). The length of the CDR3 is 16 residues. The CDR3 sequence is CASSLVGTGRLNEQFF. The CDR3 DNA reads as TGTGCCAGCAGCTTAGTGGGGACAGGGAGGTTAAATGAGCAGTTCTTC.

This clone was detected a few times. The same CDR3 also results from other DNA sequences found in this sample. V and J are TRBV6-5 and TRBJ2-5, with 8 positions matching TRBD2. Germline V gene data show CDR1 as MNHEY and CDR2 as SVGAGI. The CDR3 totals 13 residues. J was trimmed by 3 bases and V by 6 bases; bases with no gene match: 3. DNA for the CDR3: TGTGCCAGCAGCCGCGGGGGGAAAGAGACCCAGTACTTC. Translation: CASSRGGKETQYF.